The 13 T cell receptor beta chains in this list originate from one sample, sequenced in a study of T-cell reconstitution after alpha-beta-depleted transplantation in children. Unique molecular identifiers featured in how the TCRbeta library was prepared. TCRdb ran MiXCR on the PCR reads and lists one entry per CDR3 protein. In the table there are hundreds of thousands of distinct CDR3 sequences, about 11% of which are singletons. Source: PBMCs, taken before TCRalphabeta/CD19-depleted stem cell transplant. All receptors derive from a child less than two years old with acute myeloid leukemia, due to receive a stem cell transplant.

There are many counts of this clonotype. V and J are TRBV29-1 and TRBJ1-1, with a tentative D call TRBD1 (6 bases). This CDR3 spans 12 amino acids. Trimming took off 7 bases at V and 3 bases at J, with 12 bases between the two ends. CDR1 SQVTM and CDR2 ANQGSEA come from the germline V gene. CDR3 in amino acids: CSARGGYTEAFF. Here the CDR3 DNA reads TGCAGCGCTAGGGGGGGATACACTGAAGCTTTCTTT. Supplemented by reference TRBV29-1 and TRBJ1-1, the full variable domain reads SAVISQKPSRDICQRGTSLTIQCQVDSQVTMMFWYRQQPGQSLTLIATANQGSEATYESGFVIDKFPISRPNLTFSTLTVSNMSPEDSSIYLCSARGGYTEAFFGQGTRLTVV.

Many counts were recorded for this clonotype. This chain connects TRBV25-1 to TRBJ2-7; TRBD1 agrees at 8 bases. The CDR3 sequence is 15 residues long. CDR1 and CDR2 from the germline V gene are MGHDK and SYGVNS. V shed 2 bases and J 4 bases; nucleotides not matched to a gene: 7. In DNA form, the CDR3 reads TGTGCCAGCAGTGAAGGGTCAGGGGGCCGGTACGAGCAGTACTTC. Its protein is CASSEGSGGRYEQYF.

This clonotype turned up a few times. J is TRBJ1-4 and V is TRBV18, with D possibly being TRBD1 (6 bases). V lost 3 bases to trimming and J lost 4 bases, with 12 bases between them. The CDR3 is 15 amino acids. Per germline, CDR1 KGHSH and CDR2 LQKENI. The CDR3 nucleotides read TGTGCCAGCTCACCCGGACAGCTCTTTAATGAAAAACTGTTTTTT. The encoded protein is CASSPGQLFNEKLFF.

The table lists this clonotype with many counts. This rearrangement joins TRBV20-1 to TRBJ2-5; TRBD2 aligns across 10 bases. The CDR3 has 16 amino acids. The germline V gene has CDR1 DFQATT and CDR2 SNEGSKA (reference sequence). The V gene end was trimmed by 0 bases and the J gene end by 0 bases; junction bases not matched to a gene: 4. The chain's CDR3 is CSARDLLAGDQETQYF. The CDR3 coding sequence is TGCAGTGCTAGAGATCTCCTAGCGGGGGACCAAGAGACCCAGTACTTC.

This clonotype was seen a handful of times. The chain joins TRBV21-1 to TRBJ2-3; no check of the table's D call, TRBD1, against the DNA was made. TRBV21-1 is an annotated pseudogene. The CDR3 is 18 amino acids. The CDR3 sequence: CASSKAGTADTSTDTQYF. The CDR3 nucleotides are TGTGCCAGCAGCAAAGCGGGGACAGCCGATACTAGCACAGATACGCAGTATTTT.

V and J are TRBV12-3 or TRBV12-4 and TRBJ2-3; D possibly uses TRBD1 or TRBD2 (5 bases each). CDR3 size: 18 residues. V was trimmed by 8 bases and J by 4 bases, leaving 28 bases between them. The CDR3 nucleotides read TGTGCCAGCGCCTTTGGGGTTAGTTCAGGGTGGGGAGCAGATACGCAGTATTTT. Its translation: CASAFGVSSGWGADTQYF.

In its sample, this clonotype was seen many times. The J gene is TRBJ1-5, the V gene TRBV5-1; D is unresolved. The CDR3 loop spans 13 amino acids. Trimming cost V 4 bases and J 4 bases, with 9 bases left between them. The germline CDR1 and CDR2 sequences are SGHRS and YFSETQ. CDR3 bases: TGCGCCAGCAGCCAGGAGTCTAATCAGCCCCAGCATTTT. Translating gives CASSQESNQPQHF.

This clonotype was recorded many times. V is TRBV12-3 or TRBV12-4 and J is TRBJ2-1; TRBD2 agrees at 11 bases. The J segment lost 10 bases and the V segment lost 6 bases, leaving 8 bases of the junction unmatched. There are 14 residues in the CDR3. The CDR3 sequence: CASRPSGRKEEQFF. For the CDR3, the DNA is TGTGCCAGCAGACCTAGCGGGAGGAAGGAGGAGCAGTTCTTC.

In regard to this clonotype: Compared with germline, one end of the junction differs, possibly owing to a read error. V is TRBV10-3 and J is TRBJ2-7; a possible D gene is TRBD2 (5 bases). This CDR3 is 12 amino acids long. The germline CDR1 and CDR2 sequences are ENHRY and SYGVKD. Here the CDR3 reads CAISPLGNKQYF. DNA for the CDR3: TGCGCCATCAGCCCACTAGGGAACAAGCAGTACTTC.

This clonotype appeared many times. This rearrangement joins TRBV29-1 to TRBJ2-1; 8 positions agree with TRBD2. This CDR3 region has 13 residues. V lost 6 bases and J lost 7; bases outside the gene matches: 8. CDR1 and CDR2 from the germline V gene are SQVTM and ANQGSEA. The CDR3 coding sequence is TGCAGCGTAGCACTAGCGGCGCTTAATGAGCAGTTCTTC. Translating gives CSVALAALNEQFF.

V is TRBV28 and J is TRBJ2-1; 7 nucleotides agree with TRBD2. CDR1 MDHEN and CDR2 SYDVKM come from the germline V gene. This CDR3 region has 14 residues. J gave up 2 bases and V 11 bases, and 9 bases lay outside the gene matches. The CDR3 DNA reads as TGTGCCGTAAAGAGTGCGGGAGCCTACAATGAGCAGTTCTTC. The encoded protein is CAVKSAGAYNEQFF.

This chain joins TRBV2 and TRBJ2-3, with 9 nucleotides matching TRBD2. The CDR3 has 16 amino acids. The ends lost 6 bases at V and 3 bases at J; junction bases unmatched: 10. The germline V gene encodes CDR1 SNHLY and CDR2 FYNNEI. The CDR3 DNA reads TGTGCCAGCAGGGACGGAGCGGGAGGTCTTACAGATACGCAGTATTTT. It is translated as CASRDGAGGLTDTQYF.

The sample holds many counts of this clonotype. The CDR3 DNA reads TGTGCCAGCAGCTCGGACAACCAAGAGACCCAGTACTTC. Translation: CASSSDNQETQYF. The chain has TRBV7-9 and TRBJ2-5, with a possible D match to TRBD1 (5 bases). The germline V gene encodes CDR1 SEHNR and CDR2 FQNEAQ (reference sequence). Trimming removed 4 bases at V and 0 bases at J, with 6 bases between. The CDR3 spans 13 residues.